These 29 T cell receptor beta chains share one sample of origin, sequenced in a study of blood T cell repertoires in COVID-19. TCRdb's copy holds only in-frame clones and misses some; the assay was immunoSEQ multiplex PCR. Of hundreds of thousands of clones in the sample, 87% are singletons; the top ten hold about 6%. The sequenced sample was PBMCs or T cells enriched from blood (not recorded which). The origin of the receptors is a woman aged 25 to 39 with acute COVID-19.

This clone was observed a single time. The rearrangement joins TRBV7-2 to TRBJ2-3, with D possibly being TRBD2 (5 bases). The ends were cut back, 3 bases at V and 2 bases at J, with 12 bases in the middle. CDR1 and CDR2 (germline): SGHTA, FQGNSA. There are 15 residues in the CDR3. The CDR3 sequence: CASSFDYFPTDTQYF. The CDR3 DNA reads as TGTGCCAGCAGCTTCGACTATTTCCCCACAGATACGCAGTATTTT.

The chain joins TRBV21-1 to TRBJ1-2; the table's TRBD1 call for D was not verified on the DNA. TRBV21-1 is a known pseudogene. The CDR3 contains 14 residues. The CDR3 coding sequence is TGTGCCAGCAGCAAAGGAACAGGCCGCTATGGCTACACCTTC. Its protein product is CASSKGTGRYGYTF.

The rearrangement uses TRBV5-1 and TRBJ1-5, with D uncertain. The CDR3 runs to 13 residues. Germline V gene data show CDR1 as SGHRS and CDR2 as YFSETQ. V was cut by 1 base and J by 0 bases, with 2 bases left in between. The chain's CDR3 is CASSLYSNQPQHF. The CDR3 DNA follows: TGCGCCAGCAGCTTGTATAGCAATCAGCCCCAGCATTTT.

The chain has TRBV19 and TRBJ1-5, with D possibly TRBD1 on 6 matching bases. Germline V gives CDR1 LNHDA, CDR2 SQIVND (reference sequence). V shed 5 bases and J shed 3 bases, with 17 bases lying between them. The CDR3 consists of 16 residues. The CDR3 loop reads CASSPPPDRYNQPQHF. The CDR3 DNA is TGTGCCAGTAGTCCCCCCCCGGACAGATACAATCAGCCCCAGCATTTT.

The J gene is TRBJ1-6, the V gene TRBV11-2; 11 bases are a match to TRBD1. J lost 11 bases, V lost 1 base, and 4 bases had no gene match. Germline V CDR1 and CDR2: SGHAT, FQNNGV. This CDR3 region has 15 residues. Here the CDR3 DNA reads TGTGCCAGCAGCTTAGGGACAGGGGGCGCCCCACCCCTCCACTTT. Protein product: CASSLGTGGAPPLHF.

The chain couples TRBV7-6 to TRBJ1-6; 8 bases fit TRBD1. The CDR3 loop spans 16 amino acids. Trimming at V came to 1 base and at J to 10 bases, leaving 9 bases not matched to a gene. The germline V gene encodes CDR1 SGHVS and CDR2 FNYEAQ. The DNA of the CDR3 is TGTGCCAGCAGCTTAGGGCCGGGACAGGTGAACTCACCCCTCCACTTT. As protein: CASSLGPGQVNSPLHF.

V usage is TRBV21-1 and J usage is TRBJ2-1; the DNA was not used to check the table's D call, TRBD2. TRBV21-1 is a pseudogene segment. The CDR3 spans 16 residues. The DNA for the CDR3 is TGTGCCAGCAGCAAAGCTGGGACTAGCGGGGGGAGGGTGCAGTTCTTC. It translates to CASSKAGTSGGRVQFF.

This clone appeared a few times. The chain links TRBV7-2 to TRBJ1-2; the D gene is possibly TRBD1 (6 bases). V lost 1 base and J lost 5, with 11 bases in between. The CDR3 is made up of 14 amino acids. The germline CDR1 and CDR2 sequences are SGHTA and FQGNSA. Here the CDR3 DNA reads TGTGCCAGCAGCTTAGGCGACAGGAGTTATGGCTACACCTTC. Translation: CASSLGDRSYGYTF.

This clone was seen a few times. The chain links TRBV28 to TRBJ1-2; D unresolved. V was clipped by 4 bases and J by 6 bases, with 18 bases between them. Germline lookup yields CDR1 MDHEN and CDR2 SYDVKM. The CDR3 spans 15 residues. The CDR3 reads CASSSLPGRRNGYTF. The CDR3 DNA is TGTGCCAGCAGTTCCCTCCCGGGGAGAAGGAATGGCTACACCTTC.

This clone came up once. The gene calls are TRBV6-5 and TRBJ1-1; 7 bases are shared with TRBD1. The trim removed 7 bases at V and 1 base at J, leaving 3 bases unmatched. Germline-derived CDR1 and CDR2 are MNHEY and SVGAGI. This CDR3 is built from 13 residues. CDR3 DNA: TGTGCCAGCAAGACAGGGAGGAACACTGAAGCTTTCTTT. It is translated as CASKTGRNTEAFF.

This clone was seen a single time. The chain is built from TRBV28 and TRBJ2-5; 9 nucleotides align to TRBD2. Losses at the gene ends were 5 bases for V and 9 bases for J; bases not matched to a gene: 13. CDR3 length equals 15 residues. Germline V lookup: CDR1 MDHEN, CDR2 SYDVKM. The CDR3 reads CASSPLSGGIGAQYF. CDR3 bases: TGTGCCAGCAGTCCCCTGAGCGGGGGGATTGGGGCCCAGTACTTC.

The chain carries TRBV6-2 or TRBV6-3 and TRBJ2-1, with D tentatively TRBD2 (5 bases). The CDR3 spans 13 residues. The germline V gene encodes CDR1 MNHEY and CDR2 SVGEGT. The germline V and J ends were trimmed by 2 bases and 7 bases, with 9 bases remaining between them. The CDR3 coding sequence is TGTGCCAGCAGTTACATCTCGGGAAATGAGCAGTTCTTC. This codes for CASSYISGNEQFF.

The chain has TRBV2 and TRBJ1-5; D not certain. The germline V and J ends were trimmed by 5 bases and 2 bases, with 10 bases remaining between them. This CDR3 is built from 14 residues. Germline CDR1 and CDR2: SNHLY and FYNNEI. The DNA of the CDR3 is TGTGCCAGCAGTCGCCTCACGGGCAATCAGCCCCAGCATTTT. Its translation is CASSRLTGNQPQHF.

The chain recombines TRBV5-4 with TRBJ2-3; 7 nucleotides align to TRBD2. Trimming took 5 bases from V and 8 from J; bases not matched to a gene: 8. Germline V CDR1 and CDR2: SGHNT, YYREEE (reference sequence). CDR3 length: 13 residues. This CDR3 reads CASRLRWEGTQYF. The CDR3 DNA is TGTGCCAGCAGGCTGCGATGGGAGGGTACGCAGTATTTT.

The chain uses TRBV5-1 and TRBJ2-1; D is possibly TRBD2 (5 bases). CDR3 size: 14 residues. Germline V gives CDR1 SGHRS, CDR2 YFSETQ. V was trimmed by 1 base and J by 3 bases, leaving 8 bases between them. The CDR3: CASSLSGNYNEQFF. Here the CDR3 DNA reads TGCGCCAGCAGCTTGTCGGGGAACTACAATGAGCAGTTCTTC.

V usage is TRBV7-3 and J usage is TRBJ2-5; D unclear. The germline V gene has CDR1 SGHTA and CDR2 FQGTGA. V was pared by 5 bases and J by 5 bases, with 12 bases between. The CDR3 extends over 13 amino acids. CDR3: CASSAAVEETQYF. The DNA of the CDR3 is TGTGCCAGCAGCGCCGCGGTCGAGGAGACCCAGTACTTC.

V and J are TRBV7-9 and TRBJ2-1; 8 bases are shared with TRBD2. Germline CDR1 SEHNR, CDR2 FQNEAQ (reference sequence). The CDR3 spans 16 residues. V shed 2 bases, J shed 8 bases, and the junction held 11 bases outside the gene matches. Here the CDR3 DNA reads TGTGCCAGCAGCTTACGATTGGCGGGAGGTTTAGATGAGCAGTTCTTC. Protein product: CASSLRLAGGLDEQFF.

CDR3 sequence (DNA): TGTGCCAGCAGTTTTTCGAGCGGCCAAGAGACCCAGTACTTC. Amino acids: CASSFSSGQETQYF. The rearrangement uses TRBV28 and TRBJ2-5; D possibly corresponds to TRBD2 (5 bases). CDR1 and CDR2 from the germline V gene are MDHEN and SYDVKM. CDR3 length equals 14 residues. The V and J ends lost 3 bases and 1 base respectively, with 9 bases between them.

V is TRBV15 and J is TRBJ1-4; D might be TRBD1 (5 bases). The CDR3 loop spans 16 amino acids. In germline, CDR1 is LNHNV, CDR2 YYDKDF (reference sequence). V was shortened by 1 base and J by 0 bases, with 9 bases between the two germline ends. This CDR3 is CATSRAGLATNEKLFF. CDR3 in DNA: TGTGCCACCAGCAGAGCAGGGCTTGCAACTAATGAAAAACTGTTTTTT.

This clone came up once. This rearrangement joins TRBV12-3 or TRBV12-4 to TRBJ1-2; tentatively, D is TRBD1 (6 bases). This CDR3 has 12 amino acids. The germline V and J ends were trimmed by 3 bases and 8 bases, with 10 bases remaining between them. The CDR3 DNA is TGTGCCAGCAGTTTCCCAACAGGGGGCTACACCTTC. It encodes CASSFPTGGYTF.

The rearrangement joins TRBV7-9 to TRBJ2-3; the D is unclear. The V end was cut by 0 bases, the J end by 3 bases, with 10 bases between. Germline V gene data show CDR1 as SEHNR and CDR2 as FQNEAQ (reference sequence). CDR3 length: 15 residues. As DNA, the CDR3 is TGTGCCAGCAGCTTAGCGCTGAGTTTTACAGATACGCAGTATTTT. This translates into CASSLALSFTDTQYF.

V is TRBV6-5 and J is TRBJ1-2, with a possible D match to TRBD1 (5 bases). CDR1 is MNHEY, CDR2 SVGAGI, per germline. The CDR3 loop spans 14 amino acids. V lost 0 bases and J 4 bases, leaving 9 bases between the germline ends. The CDR3 loop is CASSYSAGLYGYTF. In nucleotides, the CDR3 is TGTGCCAGCAGTTACTCAGCGGGACTCTATGGCTACACCTTC.

The J gene is TRBJ2-5, the V gene TRBV18; possible D gene TRBD1, 6 bases. Trimming cost V 6 bases and J 5 bases, with 13 bases left between them. Looked up from germline, CDR1 is KGHSH and CDR2 is LQKENI. The CDR3 runs to 13 residues. For the CDR3, the DNA is TGTGCCAGCTCTTTACGACAGGTTGAGACCCAGTACTTC. Translating it yields CASSLRQVETQYF.

This chain uses TRBV6-5 with TRBJ2-1, with a weak D call TRBD1 (6 bases). Germline V lookup: CDR1 MNHEY, CDR2 SVGAGI. Trimming removed 10 bases at V and 4 bases at J, with 14 bases between. The CDR3 covers 13 residues. CDR3 DNA: TGTGCCACCACAGAGGGGGTGTACAATGAGCAGTTCTTC. Translating gives CATTEGVYNEQFF.

The genes are TRBV6-5 and TRBJ1-1, with D unclear. V lost 6 bases and J 0 bases, leaving 8 bases between the germline ends. The CDR3 covers 13 residues. Germline CDR1 and CDR2: MNHEY and SVGAGI. CDR3 DNA sequence: TGTGCCAGCAGCACGACTTTGAACACTGAAGCTTTCTTT. It encodes CASSTTLNTEAFF.

This chain uses TRBV7-2 with TRBJ2-7; possible D gene TRBD1, 6 bases. Germline-derived CDR1 and CDR2 are SGHTA and FQGNSA. The ends were cut back, 5 bases at V and 4 bases at J, with 9 bases in the middle. The CDR3 consists of 12 residues. CDR3 DNA: TGTGCCAGCAGCGAAGGGGGATACGAGCAGTACTTC. It specifies CASSEGGYEQYF.

The chain recombines TRBV28 with TRBJ1-2; possible D gene TRBD1, 6 bases. The CDR3 extends over 13 amino acids. The V gene's germline CDR1 is MDHEN and CDR2 SYDVKM. V was cut by 5 bases and J by 5 bases, with 12 bases left in between. The CDR3 loop is CASSPTGTYGYTF. CDR3 bases: TGTGCCAGCAGTCCTACCGGGACATATGGCTACACCTTC.

V and J are TRBV4-3 and TRBJ2-6, with unresolved D. The CDR3 has 16 residues. Per germline, CDR1 LGHNA and CDR2 YSLEER. The ends were cut back, 2 bases at V and 0 bases at J, with 8 bases in the middle. In nucleotides, the CDR3 is TGCGCCAGCAGCCAAAGTGGCGGCTCTGGGGCCAACGTCCTGACTTTC. This sequence encodes CASSQSGGSGANVLTF.

This clone was detected a few times. The V and J genes are TRBV19 and TRBJ1-6; D not certain. The germline V gene has CDR1 LNHDA and CDR2 SQIVND (reference sequence). The V end was cut by 9 bases, the J end by 0 bases, with 3 bases between. This CDR3 is 12 amino acids long. In DNA, the CDR3 is TGTGCCAGCGGCTCCTATAATTCACCCCTCCACTTT. Translated, it gives CASGSYNSPLHF. Full variable domain (missing parts from reference TRBV19 and TRBJ1-6): DGGITQSPKYLFRKEGQNVTLSCEQNLNHDAMYWYRQDPGQGLRLIYYSQIVNDFQKGDIAEGYSVSREKKESFPLTVTSAQKNPTAFYLCASGSYNSPLHFGNGTRLTVT.